A single sample gave rise to the 18 T cell receptor beta chains below, sequenced in a study of early T cells in non-severe SARS-CoV-2 infection. TCRdb used MiXCR to reprocess the 5' RACE reads, holding one entry per CDR3 protein. The sample holds fewer than 120,000 distinct CDR3 sequences, around 12% seen once. The sequenced sample was whole blood, obtained at baseline. The receptors derive from an adult who was a healthcare worker with PCR-confirmed SARS-CoV-2 infection or an uninfected control (not recorded which).

The chain joins TRBV23-1 to TRBJ1-5; D is possibly TRBD1 (6 bases). TRBV23-1 carries the ORF label, with uncertain function. This CDR3 has 16 residues. With 0 bases removed from V and 6 bases from J, the gap between germline ends came to 15 bases. Here the CDR3 DNA reads TGCGCCAGCAGTCAATCGCGGGTTACAGGGACTCAGCCCCAGCATTTT. The encoded protein is CASSQSRVTGTQPQHF.

This rearrangement joins TRBV3-1 to TRBJ2-2; possible D gene TRBD2, 5 bases. The germline V gene has CDR1 LGHDT and CDR2 YNNKEL (reference sequence). The CDR3 contains 16 residues. The germline V and J ends were trimmed by 0 bases and 2 bases, with 10 bases remaining between them. The DNA for the CDR3 is TGTGCCAGCAGCCAAGAGCCGGGGATAAACACCGGGGAGCTGTTTTTT. It specifies CASSQEPGINTGELFF.

There are a few counts of this clonotype. This rearrangement joins TRBV2 to TRBJ1-5; D might be TRBD1 (6 bases). V was clipped by 7 bases and J by 6 bases, with 16 bases between them. From germline, CDR1 is SNHLY and CDR2 FYNNEI. There are 14 residues in the CDR3. CDR3 sequence: CASNTRTALQPQHF. The CDR3 DNA sequence: TGTGCCAGCAATACTCGGACAGCTCTTCAGCCCCAGCATTTT.

This clonotype occurred many times. This chain links TRBV14 with TRBJ2-7; tentative D call: TRBD1 (6 bases). The V and J ends lost 0 bases and 2 bases respectively, with 20 bases between them. This CDR3 contains 18 residues. Germline V gives CDR1 SGHDN, CDR2 FVKESK. CDR3 in amino acids: CASSQDLSVGQTTYEQYF. The CDR3 DNA sequence: TGTGCCAGCAGCCAAGATCTGAGCGTCGGACAGACTACCTACGAGCAGTACTTC.

J is TRBJ2-3 and V is TRBV11-2; a possible D gene is TRBD1 (6 bases). This CDR3 spans 14 amino acids. Germline-derived CDR1 and CDR2 are SGHAT and FQNNGV. V gave up 2 bases and J gave up 3 bases, with 9 bases separating them. This chain's CDR3 is CASSLYRDTDTQYF. For the CDR3, the DNA is TGTGCCAGCAGCTTATACAGGGATACAGATACGCAGTATTTT.

The sample holds many counts of this clonotype. The V and J genes are TRBV14 and TRBJ2-1; D unclear. This CDR3 is built from 15 residues. CDR1 and CDR2 from the germline V gene are SGHDN and FVKESK. V was cut by 0 bases and J by 9 bases, with 15 bases left in between. The CDR3 region has the DNA TGTGCCAGCAGCCAAGATCCAGTTCGGGCCGGTGAGCAGTTCTTC. Translated, it gives CASSQDPVRAGEQFF.

This clonotype appeared many times. V gene TRBV20-1 combines with J gene TRBJ2-7, with 7 nucleotides matching TRBD2. The CDR3 contains 13 residues. The ends lost 0 bases at V and 2 bases at J; junction bases unmatched: 1. Per the germline V gene, CDR1 is DFQATT and CDR2 is SNEGSKA (reference sequence). CDR3 in amino acids: CSARDGGTYEQYF. CDR3 sequence (DNA): TGCAGTGCTAGAGACGGGGGGACCTACGAGCAGTACTTC.

The table lists this clonotype with many counts. V is TRBV7-3 and J is TRBJ2-5; D gene uncertain. This CDR3 contains 13 residues. CDR1 is SGHTA and CDR2 is FQGTGA in the germline V gene. Trimming shortened V by 5 bases and J by 5 bases, and 12 bases separated the two germline ends. CDR3 nucleotides: TGTGCCAGCAGCCCTGGGCGCGGCGAGACCCAGTACTTC. It translates to CASSPGRGETQYF. Looking up the rest from reference TRBV7-3 and TRBJ2-5 gives the full variable domain: GAGVSQTPSNKVTEKGKYVELRCDPISGHTALYWYRQSLGQGPEFLIYFQGTGAADDSGLPNDRFFAVRPEGSVSTLKIQRTERGDSAVYLCASSPGRGETQYFGPGTRLLVL.

This clonotype has a handful of counts. V and J are TRBV25-1 and TRBJ1-2; D possibly corresponds to TRBD1 (5 bases). CDR3 length: 13 residues. The V gene's germline CDR1 is MGHDK and CDR2 SYGVNS. V lost 2 bases to trimming and J lost 4 bases, with 8 bases between them. The CDR3 spells CASSEQGLYGYTF. CDR3 DNA sequence: TGTGCCAGCAGTGAACAGGGCCTCTATGGCTACACCTTC.

The chain uses TRBV4-1 and TRBJ1-4; D not resolved. Germline CDR1 and CDR2: MGHRA and YSYEKL. CDR3 length equals 14 residues. V lost 2 bases to trimming and J lost 8 bases, with 12 bases between them. The CDR3 sequence is CASSQIGGKEKLFF. The CDR3 DNA reads TGCGCCAGCAGCCAAATCGGAGGTAAAGAAAAACTGTTTTTT.

Only a few counts were recorded for this clonotype. The chain has TRBV3-1 and TRBJ2-3; 9 bases agree with TRBD2. From germline, CDR1 is LGHDT and CDR2 YNNKEL (reference sequence). This CDR3 has 15 residues. The V gene end was trimmed by 4 bases and the J gene end by 2 bases; junction bases not matched to a gene: 4. CDR3 residues: CASSPAGGFTDTQYF. CDR3 sequence (DNA): TGTGCCAGCAGCCCCGCGGGGGGGTTCACAGATACGCAGTATTTT.

The chain has TRBV3-1 and TRBJ2-2; either TRBD1 or TRBD2 may fit D (5 bases each). CDR1 is LGHDT and CDR2 is YNNKEL in the germline V gene (reference sequence). The ends were cut back, 8 bases at V and 4 bases at J, with 8 bases in the middle. The CDR3 has 12 amino acids. CDR3 protein: CASQGPTGELFF. The CDR3 region has the DNA TGTGCCAGCCAGGGACCCACCGGGGAGCTGTTTTTT.

Only a few counts were recorded for this clonotype. This chain uses TRBV27 with TRBJ2-3; TRBD1 agrees at 8 bases. The germline V gene has CDR1 MNHEY and CDR2 SMNVEV (reference sequence). This CDR3 spans 16 amino acids. V shed 3 bases, J shed 4 bases, and the junction held 9 bases outside the gene matches. The CDR3 coding sequence is TGTGCCAGCAGTTTCCGGGCGCAGGGGGCCTCAGATACGCAGTATTTT. It is translated as CASSFRAQGASDTQYF.

This clonotype was seen ten or more times. This sequence joins TRBV29-1 and TRBJ1-1, with D unclear. With 0 bases removed from V and 8 bases from J, the gap between germline ends came to 7 bases. CDR1 is SQVTM and CDR2 is ANQGSEA in the germline V gene. There are 11 residues in the CDR3. CDR3 sequence reads: CSVEDTGEAFF. The CDR3 nucleotides read TGCAGCGTTGAAGATACGGGGGAAGCTTTCTTT.

In this sample, this clonotype turned up many times. This rearrangement joins TRBV9 to TRBJ2-3; TRBD2 matches 8 bases. Germline V gives CDR1 SGDLS, CDR2 YYNGEE. With 1 base clipped from V and 6 bases from J, the junction kept 10 bases outside the gene matches. This CDR3 contains 16 residues. CDR3 protein: CASSVTSGGRGDTQYF. The CDR3 DNA follows: TGTGCCAGCAGCGTAACAAGCGGGGGAAGAGGGGATACGCAGTATTTT.

This rearrangement joins TRBV12-3 or TRBV12-4 to TRBJ1-6; D is unclear. The CDR3 consists of 15 residues. V lost 2 bases and J lost 5, with 10 bases in between. The CDR3 DNA sequence: TGTGCCAGCAGTTTACAAGGACCGAATAATTCACCCCTCCACTTT. The encoded protein is CASSLQGPNNSPLHF.

This clonotype was detected many times. The chain combines TRBV30 with TRBJ1-3; D is undetermined. Germline V gives CDR1 GTSNPN, CDR2 SVGIG (reference sequence). Trimming shortened V by 6 bases and J by 2 bases, and 14 bases separated the two germline ends. The CDR3 totals 14 residues. The CDR3 loop is CACTGEVTGNTIYF. Here the CDR3 DNA reads TGTGCCTGTACGGGTGAGGTAACTGGAAACACCATATATTTT.

This clonotype appeared many times. The CDR3 DNA sequence: TGTGCCAGCAGTTACTCGGGCAGGATAGGAGATACGCAGTATTTT. Its translation is CASSYSGRIGDTQYF. This chain uses TRBV6-6 with TRBJ2-3; D is unclear. V dropped 0 bases and J dropped 5 bases, with 12 bases sitting between them. The V gene's germline CDR1 is MNHNY and CDR2 SVGAGI (reference sequence). This CDR3 contains 15 residues.